Below are 19 T cell receptor beta chains sequenced from a single sample in a study of control samples from healthy donors and cancer patients. Profiled with immunoSEQ multiplex PCR; TCRdb holds only in-frame clones, not every one. The table records 130,000 or so clones, around nine tenths of them present only once. The sample comprised blood. The source is a man between 18 and 35 years old in good health.

This chain joins TRBV19 and TRBJ1-4; possible D gene TRBD1, 5 bases. Trimming cost V 7 bases and J 8 bases, with 23 bases left between them. CDR3 length: 16 amino acids. CDR1 is LNHDA, CDR2 SQIVND, per germline (reference sequence). The CDR3 DNA follows: TGTGCCAGTACTCATTTGTTCGGGGGTCATCGGGAAAAACTGTTTTTT. This encodes CASTHLFGGHREKLFF. Full variable domain (rest looked up from reference TRBV19 and TRBJ1-4): DGGITQSPKYLFRKEGQNVTLSCEQNLNHDAMYWYRQDPGQGLRLIYYSQIVNDFQKGDIAEGYSVSREKKESFPLTVTSAQKNPTAFYLCASTHLFGGHREKLFFGSGTQLSVL.

The V and J genes are TRBV3-1 (or the pseudogene TRBV3-2) and TRBJ2-3; either TRBD1 or TRBD2 may fit D (5 bases each). The length of the CDR3 is 15 residues. Between the trimmed V and J ends, which lost 6 bases and 4 bases, there was a span of 17 bases. Looked up from germline, CDR1 is LGHDT and CDR2 is YNNKEL (reference sequence). The CDR3 DNA sequence: TGTGCCAGCAGTACCGGGACCTTCGTGGCAGATACGCAGTATTTT. Its protein product is CASSTGTFVADTQYF.

The chain has TRBV3-1 (or the pseudogene TRBV3-2) and TRBJ2-7; 7 bases are shared with TRBD2. The V gene end was trimmed by 5 bases and the J gene end by 2 bases; junction bases not matched to a gene: 12. This CDR3 comprises 16 residues. CDR1 and CDR2 (germline): LGHDT, YNNKEL (reference sequence). The CDR3 reads CASSAGQRGITYEQYF. The CDR3 DNA reads TGTGCCAGCAGCGCCGGCCAGCGGGGAATCACCTACGAGCAGTACTTC.

The genes are TRBV4-1 and TRBJ2-3; no clear D gene. Looked up from germline, CDR1 is MGHRA and CDR2 is YSYEKL. The CDR3 extends over 12 amino acids. V lost 1 base, J lost 3 bases, and 2 bases lay in between. CDR3 residues: CASSQVTDTQYF. CDR3 in DNA: TGCGCCAGCAGCCAAGTAACAGATACGCAGTATTTT.

The rearrangement uses TRBV5-6 and TRBJ2-2; the match to TRBD2 covers 12 bases. The trim removed 3 bases at V and 4 bases at J, leaving 10 bases unmatched. Germline V gene sequence: CDR1 SGHDT, CDR2 YYEEEE. This CDR3 spans 18 amino acids. The CDR3 DNA sequence: TGTGCCAGCAGCTCCTTAGGACTAGCGGGGTCTCGCACCGGGGAGCTGTTTTTT. Protein: CASSSLGLAGSRTGELFF.

The chain employs TRBV4-1 and TRBJ1-2, with no clear D. V shed 4 bases and J shed 14 bases, with 17 bases lying between them. Germline V gene lookup returns CDR1 MGHRA and CDR2 YSYEKL. The CDR3 is 12 residues long. CDR3 bases: TGCGCCAGCAGCCCACCCGGGCGGGCGAGAACCTTC. Translated, it gives CASSPPGRARTF.

V and J are TRBV27 and TRBJ1-1; 8 positions match TRBD1. J gave up 2 bases and V 7 bases, and 6 bases lay outside the gene matches. CDR1 MNHEY and CDR2 SMNVEV come from the germline V gene (reference sequence). This CDR3 contains 14 residues. The CDR3: CASTKTGANTEAFF. CDR3 sequence (DNA): TGTGCCAGCACCAAGACAGGGGCCAACACTGAAGCTTTCTTT.

The rearrangement uses TRBV3-1 (or the pseudogene TRBV3-2) and TRBJ2-1; TRBD1 aligns across 9 bases. The CDR3 consists of 17 residues. J was trimmed by 8 bases and V by 3 bases; bases with no gene match: 14. From germline, CDR1 is LGHDT and CDR2 YNNKEL (reference sequence). The CDR3 here is CASSQDLGRTGAYEQFF. The CDR3 DNA follows: TGTGCCAGCAGCCAGGACCTCGGGAGGACAGGGGCTTATGAGCAGTTCTTC.

The chain couples TRBV25-1 to TRBJ1-5; D is undetermined. Germline loops: CDR1 MGHDK, CDR2 SYGVNS. V lost 4 bases and J 3 bases, leaving 4 bases between the germline ends. The CDR3 sequence is 12 residues long. As DNA, the CDR3 is TGTGCCAGCAGTGGTTCCAATCAGCCCCAGCATTTT. Translation gives CASSGSNQPQHF.

The chain combines TRBV12-3 or TRBV12-4 with TRBJ1-6, with 8 positions matching TRBD1. The junction had 4 bases not matched to a gene; V was cut back by 7 bases and J by 11 bases. CDR3 length: 12 amino acids. CDR3 region: CASTQGATPLHF. CDR3 sequence (DNA): TGTGCCAGCACTCAGGGGGCTACACCCCTCCACTTT.

The rearrangement uses TRBV9 and TRBJ2-7, with a weak D call TRBD2 (6 bases). CDR3 length: 15 amino acids. The germline V gene has CDR1 SGDLS and CDR2 YYNGEE. V shed 4 bases and J shed 2 bases, with 16 bases lying between them. This CDR3 is CASSPSSARTYEQYF. CDR3 bases: TGTGCCAGCAGCCCATCTAGCGCGAGAACCTACGAGCAGTACTTC.

V is TRBV5-1 and J is TRBJ2-5; possibly TRBD2 for D (7 bases). The germline gives CDR1 SGHRS, CDR2 YFSETQ. CDR3 size: 16 residues. The V and J ends lost 0 bases and 2 bases respectively, with 14 bases between them. CDR3 in amino acids: CASSLEGGRRQETQYF. CDR3 coding DNA: TGCGCCAGCAGCTTGGAGGGGGGGAGAAGGCAAGAGACCCAGTACTTC.

The rearrangement joins TRBV16 to TRBJ1-4, with TRBD1 as a possible D gene (6 bases). Germline CDR1 and CDR2: KGHSY and FQNENV. With 2 bases removed from V and 5 bases from J, the gap between germline ends came to 15 bases. CDR3 length: 16 residues. The CDR3 nucleotides read TGTGCCAGCAGCCAACCCAGGGGCACCAGGAATGAAAAACTGTTTTTT. This translates into CASSQPRGTRNEKLFF.

The rearrangement joins TRBV9 to TRBJ2-1, with TRBD1 matching over 7 bases. Unmatched junction bases numbered 20, after V lost 4 bases and J lost 7 bases. This CDR3 region has 18 residues. Germline values: CDR1 SGDLS, CDR2 YYNGEE. The CDR3 spells CASSPLPGARGRENEQFF. In nucleotides, the CDR3 is TGTGCCAGCAGCCCCCTCCCCGGGGCTAGGGGGCGCGAGAATGAGCAGTTCTTC.

This clone was seen just once. The genes are TRBV15 and TRBJ2-5; 8 bases match TRBD2. The CDR3 length is 16 residues. The V segment lost 1 base and the J segment 2 bases; nucleotides outside the gene matches: 6. Per the germline V gene, CDR1 is LNHNV and CDR2 is YYDKDF (reference sequence). CDR3 nucleotides: TGTGCCACCAGCAGAGGGGCGGGGGGACTTCAAGAGACCCAGTACTTC. Its protein product is CATSRGAGGLQETQYF.

This rearrangement joins TRBV5-5 to TRBJ2-6, with 7 bases matching TRBD2. The J segment lost 2 bases and the V segment lost 7 bases, leaving 9 bases of the junction unmatched. This CDR3 spans 16 amino acids. Per the germline V gene, CDR1 is SGHKS and CDR2 is YYEKEE (reference sequence). The CDR3 DNA reads TGTGCCAGCCGTCCCCCAGGGAGGGCTGGGGCCAACGTCCTGACTTTC. Residues: CASRPPGRAGANVLTF.

This sequence joins TRBV4-2 and TRBJ2-3; TRBD2 matches at 9 bases. Looked up from germline, CDR1 is LGHNA and CDR2 is YNFKEQ. J lost 11 bases, V lost 5 bases, and 8 bases had no gene match. The CDR3 covers 13 residues. The CDR3 reads CASSLRGGAEQYF. For the CDR3, the DNA is TGTGCCAGCAGCTTACGCGGGGGGGCCGAGCAGTATTTT.

This clone has just a few counts. The chain joins TRBV5-1 to TRBJ2-3, with unresolved D. The ends were cut back, 0 bases at V and 4 bases at J, with 3 bases in the middle. The CDR3 runs to 12 residues. CDR1 and CDR2 from the germline V gene are SGHRS and YFSETQ. For the CDR3, the DNA is TGCGCCAGCAGCTTGGGGGCAGATACGCAGTATTTT. It yields the protein CASSLGADTQYF.

The V and J genes are TRBV27 and TRBJ1-3; D is perhaps TRBD1 (6 bases). CDR1 is MNHEY and CDR2 is SMNVEV in the germline V gene (reference sequence). The length of the CDR3 is 14 residues. The V end was cut by 6 bases, the J end by 0 bases, with 9 bases between. This CDR3 is CASRGTSSGNTIYF. The CDR3, as DNA: TGTGCCAGCAGGGGGACAAGCTCTGGAAACACCATATATTTT.